What follows describes a single T cell receptor (beta chain). This clonotype has ten or more counts. The antigen this receptor binds is unknown. No much larger clone exists at a distance of one base, and base qualities are not known. Hyperthyroidism patients were aged 18 to 65 years and newly diagnosed, with disease duration of less than 2 months. The study excluded patients with uncontrolled infections, other autoimmune diseases, pregnancy or lactation. Clinical symptoms, serum thyroxine and TRAb, thyroid ultrasound, and orbital computed tomography formed the basis for the diagnoses. Blood from progressor patients was collected at the time of first diagnosis with hyperthyroidism, before any ophthalmopathy symptoms had appeared. Ficoll-Paque density gradient centrifugation was used to isolate PBMCs from approximately 10 ml of fresh peripheral blood. Progressor patients were initially diagnosed with Graves' hyperthyroidism and developed ophthalmopathy during follow-up. Total RNA was extracted using Trizol reagent, and RNA quality was assessed on an Agilent 2100 Bioanalyzer.

Amplification of TCR beta CDR3 regions was carried out from RNA transcripts. The first round of RT-PCR for the TCR CDR3 was performed with the HTBI primer set and the Qiagen OneStep RT-PCR kit. A second multiplex PCR round built the libraries, followed by size selection and purification. Paired-end sequencing of the libraries was performed with 100 bp reads on an Illumina HiSeq2000. Turning to the authors' computational methods: Raw data were processed with SOAPnuke, discarding reads with adapters, uncalled bases, mean Phred below 15, or no exact constant-primer or identifier match. High-quality paired reads were merged with COPE v1.2.5, and unique nucleotide sequences were defined as clonotypes. MiTCR v1.1 was used to align clonotypes to the IMGT TRBV, TRBD and TRBJ reference segments. The analysis was restricted to V-J combinations with a frequency above 0.0001, which together covered just over 99% of the repertoires. A TCS score was defined as the ratio of F50 (clonal expansion) to E x V (chaos), with BLOSUM62-based TCRdist applied between CDR3 peptides within each V-J. Welch's t-statistics and random forest reduced fewer than 550 V-J features to 10 to 15, which were used in a naive Bayes classifier (R e1071). The public sequencing data were trimmed at Q25 with fastp and processed into clonotypes with MiXCR by TCRdb, which kept only in-frame beta chains. Rows merge per CDR3 protein into single entries with the most common DNA and genes. The V and J calls shown here were made by TCRdb, not taken from the authors' results. This sample has around 380,000 distinct CDR3 sequences in its table, and about 13% of those were observed once. The top ten constitute roughly 20% of the sample.

The sample originates from a study of T cells in Graves' hyperthyroidism and ophthalmopathy (dated by TCRdb to the late 2010s). In the study overall: Peripheral blood samples were taken at the time of initial diagnosis, prior to any treatment. After sampling, hyperthyroidism patients received methimazole starting at 30 mg daily, and ophthalmopathy patients received high-dose intravenous methylprednisolone. In addition, the study compared T-cell repertoires in thyroid tissue and in blood from roughly 6 Graves' hyperthyroidism patients. TCR V-J signatures able to tell the groups apart were searched for in a discovery cohort of 95 to 100 patients, of whom around 43 had Graves' ophthalmopathy and 57 had stable Graves' hyperthyroidism. The 90 to 100 discovery patients were randomly divided into training and test sets at a 7:3 ratio. Whether ophthalmopathy could be predicted prospectively was tested in an independent validation cohort made up of roughly 19 hyperthyroidism patients plus 17 patients who later progressed to ophthalmopathy. The paper describes TCR Vbeta CDR3 sequencing of 120 to 150 peripheral blood samples, made up of about 40 ophthalmopathy patients, approximately 76 hyperthyroidism patients and 17 progressor patients.

The junction shows trimming of 4 bases on V and 5 bases on J, and the gene matches do not reach 10 bases of it. The CDR3, from cysteine to phenylalanine, totals 16 residues. Only the CDR3 DNA is retained, 48 bases long and in frame from the first base. The germline V gene supplies CDR1 SGDLS and CDR2 YYNGEE. Study-wide findings and limitations: In cross-validation, a model built on a 13 V-J signature told ophthalmopathy apart from stable hyperthyroidism with approximately 90% sensitivity and roughly 81% specificity, and in testing the same model reached 80%/75%. Most expanded thyroid clonotypes (frequency above 0.001) were also detected in blood, a finding suggesting that blood repertoires may reflect thyroid immune responses. In validation, the model predicted progression to ophthalmopathy a median of approximately 6.3 months before onset, with around 70% sensitivity and just under 75% specificity. Sample size was not statistically predetermined, and investigators were not blinded to group allocation.

Sequencing was carried out using blood. This chain is built from TRBV9 and TRBJ2-2, with 8 central nucleotides matching TRBD1. This TCR came from a man in his thirties or forties with Graves' hyperthyroidism that later progressed to Graves' ophthalmopathy. The nucleotide sequence is TGTGCCAGCAGCCACGAGACAGGGGATGGGACCGGGGAGCTGTTTTTT. It encodes CASSHETGDGTGELFF. Full variable domain (CDR3 extended with the reference TRBV9 and TRBJ2-2 proteins): DSGVTQTPKHLITATGQRVTLRCSPRSGDLSVYWYQQSLDQGLQFLIQYYNGEERAKGNILERFSAQQFPDLHSELNLSSLELGDSALYFCASSHETGDGTGELFFGEGSRLTVL.